Listed here are 20 T cell receptor beta chains from one sample, sequenced in a study of T cells in Graves' hyperthyroidism and ophthalmopathy. RNA transcripts served as the template for amplifying TCR beta CDR3 regions. During a first-round RT-PCR of the TCR CDR3, the HTBI primer set was used. TCRdb analysed the multiplex PCR reads with MiXCR anew, one entry per CDR3 protein. Among 250,000 or so distinct CDR3 sequences listed, more than 14% were seen once. The sequenced material came from blood. All receptors derive from a woman aged 40 to 50 with Graves' hyperthyroidism that later progressed to Graves' ophthalmopathy.

This clonotype appeared many times. This chain joins TRBV27 and TRBJ2-7; the match to TRBD2 covers 9 bases. The V and J ends lost 4 bases and 3 bases, in that order; junction bases with no gene match: 7. CDR3 size: 15 residues. Germline lookup yields CDR1 MNHEY and CDR2 SMNVEV (reference sequence). The DNA for the CDR3 is TGTGCCAGCAGTTGGCAGACTAGCGGTATCTACGAGCAGTACTTC. Translating gives CASSWQTSGIYEQYF.

In this sample, this clonotype turned up many times. The chain joins TRBV28 to TRBJ2-5, with D uncertain. The length of the CDR3 is 14 residues. Germline V gene sequence: CDR1 MDHEN, CDR2 SYDVKM. Trimming removed 5 bases at V and 1 base at J, with 11 bases between. This chain's CDR3 is CASSRSGSQETQYF. The DNA for the CDR3 is TGTGCCAGCAGTCGTTCGGGTAGCCAAGAGACCCAGTACTTC.

The chain is built from TRBV3-1 and TRBJ2-7, with D tentatively TRBD2 (5 bases). With 1 base removed from V and 7 bases from J, the gap between germline ends came to 20 bases. The germline V gene has CDR1 LGHDT and CDR2 YNNKEL (reference sequence). The CDR3 length is 16 residues. The CDR3 DNA reads TGTGCCAGCAGCCAAGGGCGGGTCTCGACTCACTATGAGCAGTACTTC. Translated: CASSQGRVSTHYEQYF.

The chain recombines TRBV20-1 with TRBJ1-6, with 7 bases fitting TRBD1. After removal of 0 bases from V and 10 bases from J, the junction contained 3 bases not matched to a gene. This CDR3 is 13 amino acids long. CDR1 is DFQATT, CDR2 SNEGSKA, per germline (reference sequence). CDR3 sequence: CSARETGASPLHF. The CDR3, as DNA: TGCAGTGCTAGAGAAACAGGGGCATCACCCCTCCACTTT.

This clonotype was seen a few times. The genes are TRBV9 and TRBJ1-3; perhaps TRBD1 as D (5 bases). Trimming stripped 3 bases from V and 8 bases from J, with 21 bases between. The germline V gene encodes CDR1 SGDLS and CDR2 YYNGEE. The CDR3 is made up of 16 amino acids. The CDR3 spells CASSGQQGGYLDTIYF. The CDR3 nucleotides are TGTGCCAGCAGCGGTCAGCAGGGTGGTTATTTAGACACCATATATTTT.

This clonotype was detected ten times or more. V gene TRBV7-8 combines with J gene TRBJ2-1; D call uncertain. With 10 bases removed from V and 5 bases from J, the gap between germline ends came to 15 bases. The germline V gene encodes CDR1 SGHVS and CDR2 FQNEAQ. The CDR3 totals 13 residues. CDR3 amino acids: CATRPPSNNEQFF. The CDR3 region has the DNA TGTGCCACCCGGCCCCCGTCTAACAATGAGCAGTTCTTC.

This clonotype was picked up many times. The chain joins TRBV3-1 to TRBJ2-5; D is uncertain. This CDR3 contains 14 residues. V was trimmed by 10 bases and J by 5 bases, leaving 20 bases between them. Germline lookup yields CDR1 LGHDT and CDR2 YNNKEL (reference sequence). The CDR3 bases are TGTGCCACCTCAATTCCCTCTAAGGGTGAGACCCAGTACTTC. Protein product: CATSIPSKGETQYF.

About this clonotype: The germline gene is not matched at one end of the junction; a read error may be the cause. The chain's CDR3 is CASSQDPPLF. In DNA form, the CDR3 reads TGCGCCAGCAGCCAAGATCCACCACTCTTC. The chain couples TRBV4-1 to TRBJ2-1; D unresolved. Germline V CDR1 and CDR2: MGHRA, YSYEKL. CDR3 size: 10 residues.

J is TRBJ1-1 and V is TRBV2, with D possibly TRBD1 on 5 matching bases. This CDR3 has 13 residues. Germline V CDR1 and CDR2: SNHLY, FYNNEI. V lost 4 bases to trimming and J lost 5 bases, with 11 bases between them. This chain's CDR3 is CASSAQGYTEAFF. The CDR3 nucleotides are TGTGCCAGCAGTGCCCAGGGATATACTGAAGCTTTCTTT.

This clonotype was observed many times. The chain recombines TRBV14 with TRBJ2-5, with a tentative D call TRBD1 (5 bases). The germline CDR1 and CDR2 sequences are SGHDN and FVKESK. This CDR3 spans 16 amino acids. V gave up 0 bases and J gave up 1 base, with 12 bases separating them. The chain's CDR3 is CASSQDWVRGQETQYF. CDR3 nucleotides: TGTGCCAGCAGCCAAGATTGGGTTAGGGGCCAAGAGACCCAGTACTTC. The entire variable domain, with the rest obtained from reference TRBV14 and TRBJ2-5, is as follows: EAGVTQFPSHSVIEKGQTVTLRCDPISGHDNLYWYRRVMGKEIKFLLHFVKESKQDESGMPNNRFLAERTGGTYSTLKVQPAELEDSGVYFCASSQDWVRGQETQYFGPGTRLLVL.

This clonotype was found many times. The V and J genes are TRBV11-2 and TRBJ2-7, with a tentative D call TRBD1 (6 bases). V was cut by 4 bases and J by 4 bases, with 17 bases left in between. This CDR3 spans 15 amino acids. Germline loops: CDR1 SGHAT, CDR2 FQNNGV. In DNA form, the CDR3 reads TGTGCCAGCAGCTCACCCCGGGACAACAAATACGAGCAGTACTTC. Translating it yields CASSSPRDNKYEQYF.

The sample holds many counts of this clonotype. The chain couples TRBV5-1 to TRBJ2-1; unclear D gene. V was pared by 1 base and J by 6 bases, with 8 bases between. The CDR3 is made up of 13 amino acids. Germline CDR1 and CDR2: SGHRS and YFSETQ. The CDR3 loop is CASSLLASNEQFF. The CDR3 region has the DNA TGCGCCAGCAGCTTGTTGGCTAGCAATGAGCAGTTCTTC.

The V and J genes are TRBV12-3 or TRBV12-4 and TRBJ1-1, with TRBD1 matching over 9 bases. J lost 9 bases, V lost 3 bases, and 11 bases had no gene match. CDR3 size: 15 residues. CDR3 sequence reads: CASSFGVRTGDQAFF. The CDR3 DNA reads TGTGCCAGCAGTTTCGGAGTCCGGACAGGGGATCAAGCTTTCTTT.

This clonotype was picked up many times. The gene calls are TRBV11-2 and TRBJ2-5, with D possibly matching TRBD2 (6 bases). V was pared by 5 bases and J by 3 bases, with 13 bases between. The CDR3 length is 14 residues. CDR1 and CDR2 from the germline V gene are SGHAT and FQNNGV. The chain's CDR3 is CASSLGLAEETQYF. CDR3 nucleotides: TGTGCCAGCAGCCTCGGGTTAGCGGAAGAGACCCAGTACTTC.

This clonotype was found many times. At one of its ends the junction is not consistent with the germline gene, which may arise from a read error. The chain recombines TRBV6-1 with TRBJ1-1; D gene ambiguous. The CDR3 is made up of 15 amino acids. Germline lookup yields CDR1 MNHNS and CDR2 SASEGT. CDR3 loop: CASREELWQNLEAFF. Written as DNA, the CDR3 is TGTGCCAGCAGGGAAGAGTTGTGGCAGAACCTTGAAGCTTTCTTT.

This clonotype was seen ten or more times. The DNA of the CDR3 is TGCGCCAGCAGCTGGGGGACGGTGAACAATGAGCAGTTCTTC. It translates to CASSWGTVNNEQFF. V gene TRBV5-1 combines with J gene TRBJ2-1; D is perhaps TRBD1 or TRBD2 (5 bases each). The ends were cut back, 3 bases at V and 5 bases at J, with 12 bases in the middle. From germline, CDR1 is SGHRS and CDR2 YFSETQ. CDR3 length equals 14 residues.

This clonotype was seen a few times. The chain combines TRBV20-1 with TRBJ2-5; TRBD1 agrees at 7 bases. There are 13 residues in the CDR3. In germline, CDR1 is DFQATT, CDR2 SNEGSKA (reference sequence). Trimming removed 3 bases from V and 4 bases from J; junction bases left unmatched: 5. The CDR3 DNA is TGCAGTGCTAGGTCTTACAGGGGAGAGACCCAGTACTTC. It codes for CSARSYRGETQYF.

This clonotype was observed many times. The chain uses TRBV28 and TRBJ2-1; 9 bases align to TRBD2. This CDR3 is built from 18 residues. CDR1 is MDHEN and CDR2 is SYDVKM in the germline V gene. V lost 6 bases to trimming and J lost 6 bases; unmatched junction nucleotides: 18. The CDR3 DNA follows: TGTGCCAGCAGCCCTGAGGACGGCGATAGCGGGAGCATCAATGAGCAGTTCTTC. Translated, it gives CASSPEDGDSGSINEQFF.

The chain carries TRBV9 and TRBJ2-1, with TRBD2 identical over 12 bases. With V trimmed by 4 bases and J by 12 bases, 8 bases remained unmatched. Looked up from germline, CDR1 is SGDLS and CDR2 is YYNGEE. The CDR3 has 14 amino acids. CDR3 sequence reads: CASSTLTSGSLQFF. In DNA, the CDR3 is TGTGCCAGCAGCACCCTGACTAGCGGGAGTTTGCAGTTCTTC.

This clonotype was seen ten or more times. Here the CDR3 reads CASSGVWTGNTGELFF. CDR3 in DNA: TGTGCCAGTAGTGGGGTATGGACAGGGAACACCGGGGAGCTGTTTTTT. The genes are TRBV19 and TRBJ2-2, with 7 bases lining up with TRBD1. Germline CDR1 reads LNHDA; CDR2 reads SQIVND (reference sequence). The J segment lost 1 base and the V segment lost 5 bases, leaving 7 bases of the junction unmatched. There are 16 residues in the CDR3.